A single sample is the source of the 12 T cell receptor beta chains below, sequenced in a study of CD8+ T cells in alopecia areata. Following RNA extraction, reverse transcription yielded cDNA that acted as the sequencing template. Sequencing used immunoSEQ multiplex PCR; TCRdb keeps in-frame clones, though not all of them. There are 20,000 or so clones in the sample, none observed a single time. The authors sorted pooled cutaneous lymph node cells using CD4, CD8alpha, NKG2D, NKG2ACE and other markers. What was sequenced was CD8+ T cells sorted from a lymph node. These receptors were collected from a C3H/HeJ mouse with alopecia areata. The MHC haplotype of this mouse line is H2-k.

This clone was seen a handful of times. Gene names and germline match the mouse. The CDR3 is cut off 4 residues early in the read; its end comes from the germline J gene. This rearrangement joins TRBV19 to TRBJ2-3; 12 bases are shared with TRBD2. The CDR3 totals 16 residues. The V gene's germline CDR1 is FNHDT and CDR2 SITEND (reference sequence). The V and J ends lost 2 bases and 3 bases, in that order; junction bases with no gene match: 4. The CDR3 reads CASSMTGGARAETLYF. The CDR3 DNA, read in part, is TGTGCCAGCAGTATGACTGGGGGGGCGCGAGCAGAA.

About this clone: Gene names follow the mouse nomenclature. The DNA ends 4 residues before the CDR3 does, and the rest of the CDR3 is filled in from the germline J gene. The genes are TRBV13-2 and TRBJ2-5; 9 bases align to TRBD1. J was trimmed by 3 bases and V by 0 bases; bases with no gene match: 2. The germline CDR1 and CDR2 sequences are NNHNN and SYGAGS (reference sequence). This CDR3 is built from 15 residues. The chain's CDR3 is CASGDVDRGQDTQYF. The CDR3 DNA, read in part, is TGTGCCAGCGGTGATGTGGACAGGGGACAAGAC.

This clone appeared many times. Mouse names are used for the genes. From the germline J gene comes the end of the CDR3, since the read stops 4 residues before it. V is TRBV13-3 and J is TRBJ2-1; 11 bases agree with TRBD2. The CDR3 consists of 16 residues. Germline CDR1 NNHDY, CDR2 SYVADS. The chain's CDR3 is CASSDALGGRGAEQFF. The sequenced CDR3 bases are TGTGCCAGCAGTGATGCACTGGGGGGGCGTGGGGCT.

This clone is medium-sized by share. Gene labels here are mouse ones. The CDR3 sequence is CAWSLLGEAETLYF. The DNA read from the CDR3 is TGTGCCTGGAGTCTCCTGGGGGAGGCAGAA. The chain joins TRBV31 to TRBJ2-3; 7 nucleotides line up with TRBD2. The CDR3 goes on 4 residues after the read ends, and that part is filled in from the germline J gene. CDR3 length equals 14 residues. CDR1 GKSSPN and CDR2 SITVG come from the germline V gene. After removal of 0 bases from V and 3 bases from J, the junction contained 3 bases not matched to a gene.

To note about this clone: TCRdb and the translated DNA give different amino acids at residue 12; the protein presented here is the one translated from the DNA. The germline and genes are mouse ones. The read terminates 3 residues before the CDR3 end, so the remaining end is supplied by the germline J gene. The V call is TRBV16, the J call TRBJ1-3; 9 bases are shared with TRBD1. Germline V gene sequence: CDR1 SGHSA, CDR2 FRNQAP. V shed 1 base, J shed 4 bases, and the junction held 2 bases outside the gene matches. The CDR3 totals 15 residues. The CDR3 bases that were read are TGTGCAAGCAGCTTAGCGGGGACAGGGGGAAATACG. This translates into CASSLAGTGGNT. The full CDR3 protein reads CASSLAGTGGNTLYF.

This clone was detected a few times. A much larger clone is a single base away; this may be a read error. The germline and genes are mouse ones. The read halts 4 residues ahead of the CDR3 end, with the missing end drawn from the germline J gene. The chain couples TRBV13-1 to TRBJ2-5; D unresolved. Germline V gene data show CDR1 as NSHNY and CDR2 as SYGAGN. The CDR3 runs to 12 residues. The CDR3 loop reads CASSDARDTQYF. CDR3 DNA, as far as it was read: TGTGCCAGCAGTGATGCGAGGGAC.

As concerns this clone: Mouse names are used for the genes. The read ends 4 residues early relative to the CDR3; the germline J gene fills the gap. The rearrangement uses TRBV29 and TRBJ2-5; D remains ambiguous. CDR1 is MSHET and CDR2 is SYDVDS in the germline V gene. V was trimmed by 3 bases and J by 3 bases, leaving 7 bases between them. The CDR3 spans 13 residues. The CDR3 bases that were read are TGTGCTAGCAGTTTCCCGCAGCAAGAC. Its translation is CASSFPQQD. The full-length CDR3 reads as CASSFPQQDTQYF.

With regard to this clone: Genes here carry mouse names. Sequencing ends 4 residues short of the CDR3 end; the germline J gene provides the rest. The chain recombines TRBV19 with TRBJ2-1, with 12 bases that match TRBD2. CDR3 size: 17 residues. Germline loops: CDR1 FNHDT, CDR2 SITEND (reference sequence). The V gene end was trimmed by 2 bases and the J gene end by 1 base; junction bases not matched to a gene: 4. This chain's CDR3 is CASSIWDWGDNYAEQFF. The DNA read from the CDR3 is TGTGCCAGCAGTATTTGGGACTGGGGGGACAACTATGCT.

This clone was observed a handful of times. The gene names here belong to mouse. The observed sequence ends 4 residues before the CDR3 terminus, with the missing tail filled in from the germline J gene. The chain is built from TRBV14 and TRBJ2-1; the D is unclear. CDR3 size: 13 residues. Trimming shortened V by 5 bases and J by 0 bases, and 6 bases separated the two germline ends. Per the germline V gene, CDR1 is SGHDT and CDR2 is FRDEAV. The CDR3 sequence: CASSRSNYAEQFF. The CDR3 bases that were read are TGTGCCAGCAGCAGGAGTAACTATGCT.

This clone was seen a few times. All gene names here are mouse names. The CDR3 end is not reached by the read, which stops 4 residues before it; the germline J gene fills it in. The chain combines TRBV17 with TRBJ2-7; TRBD2 agrees at 10 bases. J gave up 3 bases and V 11 bases, and 4 bases lay outside the gene matches. The CDR3 extends over 12 amino acids. Germline values: CDR1 MNHDT, CDR2 YYDKIL. The CDR3 bases that were read are TGTGCTTCTGGGACTGGGGTCTAT. It is translated as CASGTGVY. The full CDR3 is CASGTGVYEQYF.

This clone was found many times. The listed genes are named as in mouse. The CDR3 goes on 4 residues after the read ends, and that part is filled in from the germline J gene. The genes are TRBV19 and TRBJ2-1, with TRBD2 matching over 10 bases. Germline trimming cut 5 bases from V and 5 bases from J; bases unmatched to any gene: 7. This CDR3 spans 15 amino acids. In germline, CDR1 is FNHDT, CDR2 SITEND (reference sequence). This chain's CDR3 is CASSDLGGRDAEQFF. The sequenced CDR3 bases are TGTGCCAGCAGCGATCTGGGGGGGCGGGATGCT.

This clone was recorded many times. Gene names follow the mouse nomenclature. From the germline J gene comes the end of the CDR3, since the read stops 4 residues before it. The chain combines TRBV17 with TRBJ1-1; 7 nucleotides align to TRBD1. Trimming cost V 2 bases and J 1 base; bases outside gene matches: 1. Germline CDR1 reads MNHDT; CDR2 reads YYDKIL. CDR3 size: 14 residues. This chain's CDR3 is CASSRRTGNTEVFF. CDR3 bases read: TGTGCTAGCAGTAGACGGACAGGGAACACA. The variable domain in full, with the rest retrieved from reference TRBV17 and TRBJ1-1, is DTTVKQNPRYKLARVGKPVNLICSQTMNHDTMYWYQKKPNQAPKLLLFYYDKILNREADTFEKFQSSRPNNSFCSLYIGSAGLEYSAMYLCASSRRTGNTEVFFGKGTRLTVV.